These T cell receptor beta chains were read from a single sample in a study of blood T cells in healthy people across ages. Via MiXCR, TCRdb re-called the 5' RACE reads, giving one row per CDR3 protein. The data contain 1.5 million to 2 million distinct CDR3 sequences, approximately 28% of them singletons. The sample consisted of blood. The receptors here all came from a woman aged 25 to 39 in good health. The CDR3 runs from the conserved cysteine through the conserved F or W. D genes are given only for firm matches. The listing skips clone size in some rows; elsewhere it reads once, few, many or a size class.

clone_size: many
j_call: TRBJ2-7
v_call: TRBV5-1
d_call: TRBD2
cdr3_nt: TGCGCCAGCAGCCTAGGACTAGCGGGGTTCTACGAGCAGTACTTC
cdr3_aa: CASSLGLAGFYEQYF

clone_size: few
j_call: TRBJ2-5
v_call: TRBV24-1
d_call: NA
cdr3_nt: TGTGCCACCAGTGATTCTACAGGGTTCGGCATGGAGACCCAGTACTTC
cdr3_aa: CATSDSTGFGMETQYF

clone_size: NA
j_call: TRBJ1-5
v_call: TRBV2
d_call: TRBD1
cdr3_nt: TGTGCCAGCAGTCTGTGGGGACAGGGTTACAATCAGCCCCAGCATTTT
cdr3_aa: CASSLWGQGYNQPQHF

clone_size: few
j_call: TRBJ1-2
v_call: TRBV28
d_call: NA
cdr3_nt: TGTGCCAGCAGTGCCCCAGGGTTGTCCCTCTATGGCTACACCTTC
cdr3_aa: CASSAPGLSLYGYTF

clone_size: NA
j_call: TRBJ1-4
v_call: TRBV5-1
d_call: NA
cdr3_nt: NA
cdr3_aa: CASGFGTGNEKPFF

clone_size: NA
j_call: TRBJ2-1
v_call: TRBV7-2
d_call: TRBD2
cdr3_nt: TGTGCCAGCAGCTTAGCAGCTAGCGGGGGCAATGAGCAGTTCTTC
cdr3_aa: CASSLAASGGNEQFF

clone_size: NA
j_call: TRBJ2-7
v_call: TRBV20-1
d_call: TRBD1
cdr3_nt: TGCAGTGCCGTTTCGCGGCAGGGGGCTTCCTACGAGCAGTACTTC
cdr3_aa: CSAVSRQGASYEQYF

clone_size: few
j_call: TRBJ2-7
v_call: TRBV7-2
d_call: TRBD2
cdr3_nt: TGTGCCAGCTCCCCCGGGAGGTTCGAGCAGTACTTC
cdr3_aa: CASSPGRFEQYF

clone_size: NA
j_call: TRBJ2-5
v_call: TRBV20-1
d_call: NA
cdr3_nt: TGCAGTGTTCAGGGCGGGACCCAGTACTTC
cdr3_aa: CSVQGGTQYF

clone_size: NA
j_call: TRBJ2-4
v_call: TRBV12-5
d_call: NA
cdr3_nt: TGTGCTAGTGGTCCGGACCATTTAAACAATGAGCAGTACTTC
cdr3_aa: CASGPDHLNNEQYF

clone_size: NA
j_call: TRBJ2-6
v_call: TRBV6-5
d_call: TRBD1
cdr3_nt: TGTGCCAGCAGTTACGGGACAGGGGATGTTCGGGCCAACGTCCTGACTTTC
cdr3_aa: CASSYGTGDVRANVLTF

clone_size: many
j_call: TRBJ1-4
v_call: TRBV12-3/TRBV12-4
d_call: NA
cdr3_nt: TGTGCCAGCAGTGCTAACAGCGAAAAACTGTTTTTT
cdr3_aa: CASSANSEKLFF

clone_size: NA
j_call: TRBJ1-2
v_call: TRBV5-5
d_call: TRBD1
cdr3_nt: TGTGCCAGCAGCCAATACCTCGGACAGGGACCCTATGGCTACACCTTC
cdr3_aa: CASSQYLGQGPYGYTF

clone_size: NA
j_call: TRBJ2-3
v_call: TRBV5-1
d_call: NA
cdr3_nt: TGCGCCAGCGGCCCCGTCCCGGGAACAGATACGCAGTATTTT
cdr3_aa: CASGPVPGTDTQYF

clone_size: many
j_call: TRBJ2-1
v_call: TRBV6-2/TRBV6-3
d_call: NA
cdr3_nt: TGTGCCAGCAGTTACCCCGACAGGTACGGGGATGAGCAGTTCTTC
cdr3_aa: CASSYPDRYGDEQFF

clone_size: NA
j_call: TRBJ1-5
v_call: TRBV7-9
d_call: NA
cdr3_nt: TGTGCCAGCAGCTCGACAGCCCGGGGCACAGCTGGTCAGCCCCAGCATTTT
cdr3_aa: CASSSTARGTAGQPQHF

clone_size: many
j_call: TRBJ2-6
v_call: TRBV10-3
d_call: NA
cdr3_nt: TGTGCCATCAGTGACTCTGGGGCCAACGTCCTGACTTTC
cdr3_aa: CAISDSGANVLTF

clone_size: NA
j_call: TRBJ1-2
v_call: TRBV12-3/TRBV12-4
d_call: NA
cdr3_nt: TGTGCCAGCAGTTTAGAATCAGGGCCCGCGTATGGCTACACCTTC
cdr3_aa: CASSLESGPAYGYTF

clone_size: NA
j_call: TRBJ2-2
v_call: TRBV12-5
d_call: NA
cdr3_nt: TGTGCTAGTGGTTTGGTACAAGGGTTGGGGACCGGGGAGCTGTTTTTT
cdr3_aa: CASGLVQGLGTGELFF

clone_size: many
j_call: TRBJ2-7
v_call: TRBV6-2/TRBV6-3
d_call: NA
cdr3_nt: TGTGCCAGCAGTTACGAGGGCGGGCCAAGCTCCTACGAGCAGTACTTC
cdr3_aa: CASSYEGGPSSYEQYF

clone_size: NA
j_call: TRBJ2-3
v_call: TRBV7-9
d_call: NA
cdr3_nt: TGTGCCAGCAGATTGGGACGGGCCACAGACACGCAGTATTTT
cdr3_aa: CASRLGRATDTQYF

clone_size: NA
j_call: TRBJ2-1
v_call: TRBV6-4
d_call: NA
cdr3_nt: TGTGCCAGCAGTGACCCCCCCAGGGGCCGAATCAATGAGCAGTTCTTC
cdr3_aa: CASSDPPRGRINEQFF

clone_size: NA
j_call: TRBJ2-1
v_call: TRBV7-9
d_call: NA
cdr3_nt: TGTGCCAGCAGTCGCCGGGACTCCAACTACAATGAGCAGTTCTTC
cdr3_aa: CASSRRDSNYNEQFF

clone_size: NA
j_call: TRBJ1-3
v_call: TRBV28
d_call: NA
cdr3_nt: TGTGCCAGCAGTTTGGGCGGGGGATACTACTCTGGAAACACCATATATTTT
cdr3_aa: CASSLGGGYYSGNTIYF

clone_size: NA
j_call: TRBJ2-7
v_call: TRBV19
d_call: NA
cdr3_nt: TGTGCCAGTAGTGCCCAGGGTGGTCACGAGCAGTACTTC
cdr3_aa: CASSAQGGHEQYF

clone_size: NA
j_call: TRBJ2-5
v_call: TRBV6-5
d_call: NA
cdr3_nt: TGTGCCAGCAACGTAAACAGGAACCAAGAGACCCAGTACTTC
cdr3_aa: CASNVNRNQETQYF

clone_size: NA
j_call: TRBJ2-2
v_call: TRBV4-1
d_call: TRBD1
cdr3_nt: TGCGCCAGCAGCCAAGTACAGGGGCCCGGGGAGCTGTTTTTT
cdr3_aa: CASSQVQGPGELFF

clone_size: NA
j_call: TRBJ2-5
v_call: TRBV5-1
d_call: TRBD1
cdr3_nt: TGCGCCAGCACGTGGACAGGGGGCTCTTCGTCCCAGTACTTC
cdr3_aa: CASTWTGGSSSQYF